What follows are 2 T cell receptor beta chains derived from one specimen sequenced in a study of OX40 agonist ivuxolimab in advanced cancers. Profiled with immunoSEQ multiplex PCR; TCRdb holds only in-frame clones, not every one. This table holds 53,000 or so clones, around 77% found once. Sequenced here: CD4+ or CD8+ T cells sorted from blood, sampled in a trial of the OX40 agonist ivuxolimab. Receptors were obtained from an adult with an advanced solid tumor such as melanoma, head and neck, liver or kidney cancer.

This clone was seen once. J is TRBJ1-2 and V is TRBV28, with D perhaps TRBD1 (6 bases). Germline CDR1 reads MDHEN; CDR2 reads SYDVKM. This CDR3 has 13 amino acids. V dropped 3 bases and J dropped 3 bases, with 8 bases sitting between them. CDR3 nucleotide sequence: TGTGCCAGCAGTTTCAACAGGGACTATGGCTACACCTTC. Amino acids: CASSFNRDYGYTF.

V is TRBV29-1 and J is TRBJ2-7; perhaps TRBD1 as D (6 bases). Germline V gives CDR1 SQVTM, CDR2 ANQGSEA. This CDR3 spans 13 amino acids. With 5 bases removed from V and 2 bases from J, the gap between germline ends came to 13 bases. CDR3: CSVYDRSAYEQYF. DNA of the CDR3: TGCAGCGTTTACGACAGGTCCGCCTACGAGCAGTACTTC.